One sample yielded the 24 T cell receptor beta chains listed below, sequenced in a study of human thymus T cells. Using immunoSEQ multiplex PCR, the repertoire was profiled, and TCRdb retains in-frame clones only, with some absent. The data contain 45,000 to 50,000 clones, roughly 94% of them singletons. Sequencing input: blood. The receptors were sampled from a girl less than two years old with a congenital heart defect but otherwise immunologically healthy.

The chain recombines TRBV30 with TRBJ1-1; D ambiguous. The germline V gene encodes CDR1 GTSNPN and CDR2 SVGIG (reference sequence). This CDR3 has 15 residues. The V end lost 0 bases, the J end lost 1 base, and 12 bases lay between the germline ends. CDR3 in amino acids: CAWSVGGLENTEAFF. CDR3 in DNA: TGTGCCTGGAGTGTGGGAGGGCTGGAGAACACTGAAGCTTTCTTT.

The chain recombines TRBV2 with TRBJ2-2; TRBD2 agrees at 10 bases. CDR1 is SNHLY and CDR2 is FYNNEI in the germline V gene. CDR3 length: 17 amino acids. Trimming took 2 bases from V and 4 from J; bases not matched to a gene: 7. CDR3 residues: CASSELWVAGGTGELFF. DNA for the CDR3: TGTGCCAGCAGTGAACTGTGGGTAGCGGGAGGCACCGGGGAGCTGTTTTTT.

This chain joins TRBV7-2 and TRBJ2-1, with TRBD2 matching over 14 bases. This CDR3 has 17 amino acids. V was pared by 5 bases and J by 8 bases, with 11 bases of the junction left unmatched. The germline V gene encodes CDR1 SGHTA and CDR2 FQGNSA. CDR3: CASSPGGTSGSRDEQFF. In DNA form, the CDR3 reads TGTGCCAGCAGCCCAGGGGGGACTAGCGGGAGCAGGGATGAGCAGTTCTTC.

This chain connects TRBV6-4 to TRBJ1-2; 7 nucleotides agree with TRBD1. Germline V gene sequence: CDR1 MRHNA, CDR2 SNTAGT. The V gene end was trimmed by 6 bases and the J gene end by 5 bases; junction bases not matched to a gene: 6. The CDR3 is 13 amino acids. For the CDR3, the DNA is TGTGCCAGCAGGTGGACAGGTGATTATGGCTACACCTTC. It translates to CASRWTGDYGYTF.

This chain links TRBV15 with TRBJ1-5, with D hard to call. The CDR3 has 14 amino acids. V lost 4 bases, J lost 0 bases, and 7 bases lay in between. The germline V gene has CDR1 LNHNV and CDR2 YYDKDF (reference sequence). CDR3 residues: CATSIPYSNQPQHF. The CDR3 bases are TGTGCCACCAGCATCCCCTATAGCAATCAGCCCCAGCATTTT.

The chain joins TRBV28 to TRBJ1-2; D is uncertain. The CDR3 extends over 17 amino acids. Germline V lookup: CDR1 MDHEN, CDR2 SYDVKM. V dropped 1 base and J dropped 2 bases, with 17 bases sitting between them. For the CDR3, the DNA is TGTGCCAGCAGTTTATATTGGGGAATGCAGGAGAACTATGGCTACACCTTC. Protein sequence: CASSLYWGMQENYGYTF.

This rearrangement joins TRBV28 to TRBJ2-7; 7 nucleotides line up with TRBD1. This CDR3 region has 15 residues. CDR1 is MDHEN and CDR2 is SYDVKM in the germline V gene. The V gene end was trimmed by 3 bases and the J gene end by 4 bases; junction bases not matched to a gene: 9. CDR3 coding DNA: TGTGCCAGCAGTTTTGGTACAGGGGTTAATTACGAGCAGTACTTC. Translation gives CASSFGTGVNYEQYF.

V gene TRBV4-1 combines with J gene TRBJ2-5; 11 bases agree with TRBD1. The germline CDR1 and CDR2 sequences are MGHRA and YSYEKL. J lost 4 bases, V lost 0 bases, and 7 bases had no gene match. The CDR3 length is 17 residues. The CDR3, as DNA: TGCGCCAGCAGCCAAGAGGCACCGGGACAGGGGGGAGAGACCCAGTACTTC. Its protein product is CASSQEAPGQGGETQYF.

The chain is built from TRBV6-1 and TRBJ2-1; no reliable D call. V was shortened by 2 bases and J by 8 bases, with 7 bases between the two germline ends. CDR1 is MNHNS, CDR2 SASEGT, per germline. This CDR3 is 12 amino acids long. CDR3 loop: CASSEFSHEQFF. In DNA form, the CDR3 reads TGTGCCAGCAGTGAATTTAGCCATGAGCAGTTCTTC.

The chain uses TRBV28 and TRBJ2-7; perhaps TRBD2 as D (5 bases). The CDR3 runs to 14 residues. Per germline, CDR1 MDHEN and CDR2 SYDVKM. V was trimmed by 3 bases and J by 2 bases, leaving 11 bases between them. CDR3 sequence reads: CASSLRRAPYEQYF. The CDR3 region has the DNA TGTGCCAGCAGTTTGCGGCGGGCCCCCTACGAGCAGTACTTC.

V usage is TRBV19 and J usage is TRBJ2-1, with a tentative D call TRBD2 (5 bases). From germline, CDR1 is LNHDA and CDR2 SQIVND (reference sequence). Trimming took off 3 bases at V and 0 bases at J, with 9 bases between the two ends. The CDR3 extends over 15 amino acids. The CDR3 bases are TGTGCCAGTAGTATCGGGCGGGCCTCCTACAATGAGCAGTTCTTC. Translation gives CASSIGRASYNEQFF.

This chain links TRBV2 with TRBJ2-1, with D uncertain. The CDR3 has 14 residues. V was trimmed by 8 bases and J by 0 bases, leaving 11 bases between them. CDR1 is SNHLY and CDR2 is FYNNEI in the germline V gene. As DNA, the CDR3 is TGTGCCAGCCACTTTTCGCCCTCCTACAATGAGCAGTTCTTC. This encodes CASHFSPSYNEQFF. The entire variable domain, with the rest obtained from reference TRBV2 and TRBJ2-1, is as follows: EPEVTQTPSHQVTQMGQEVILRCVPISNHLYFYWYRQILGQKVEFLVSFYNNEISEKSEIFDDQFSVERPDGSNFTLKIRSTKLEDSAMYFCASHFSPSYNEQFFGPGTRLTVL.

The chain combines TRBV29-1 with TRBJ1-2; tentative D call: TRBD1 (6 bases). The V and J ends lost 6 bases and 5 bases respectively, with 16 bases between them. CDR1 SQVTM and CDR2 ANQGSEA come from the germline V gene. The CDR3 consists of 13 residues. In nucleotides, the CDR3 is TGCAGCGTCATCTCCGGGACATCGTATGGCTACACCTTC. It translates to CSVISGTSYGYTF.

The gene calls are TRBV7-2 and TRBJ2-5; TRBD1 matches at 11 bases. Germline loops: CDR1 SGHTA, CDR2 FQGNSA. The J segment lost 6 bases and the V segment lost 5 bases, leaving 5 bases of the junction unmatched. There are 14 residues in the CDR3. CDR3 sequence reads: CASSKDRGLKTQYF. The CDR3, as DNA: TGTGCCAGCAGCAAGGACAGGGGGCTTAAGACCCAGTACTTC.

The chain links TRBV11-2 to TRBJ1-2; D may be TRBD1 (5 bases). The CDR3 sequence is 15 residues long. V shed 6 bases and J shed 4 bases, with 18 bases lying between them. Germline CDR1 and CDR2: SGHAT and FQNNGV. CDR3 nucleotides: TGTGCCAGCAGATTTTCAGGGACCCTAGGCTATGGCTACACCTTC. Translating gives CASRFSGTLGYGYTF.

This clone was detected only once. The rearrangement uses TRBV7-9 and TRBJ2-3; 7 bases map to TRBD2. Trimming removed 1 base from V and 8 bases from J; junction bases left unmatched: 12. CDR1 and CDR2 (germline): SEHNR, FQNEAQ (reference sequence). The CDR3 extends over 16 amino acids. As DNA, the CDR3 is TGTGCCAGCAGCTTAGGGGCGGGAGACCCACATGCTACGCAGTATTTT. Translating gives CASSLGAGDPHATQYF.

This clone was seen just once. The chain has TRBV11-2 and TRBJ1-1; possible D gene TRBD1, 5 bases. CDR3 length equals 12 residues. Germline CDR1 SGHAT, CDR2 FQNNGV. The germline V and J ends were trimmed by 2 bases and 9 bases, with 10 bases remaining between them. CDR3 amino acids: CASSLPRQKAFF. As DNA, the CDR3 is TGTGCCAGCAGCTTACCCAGACAGAAAGCTTTCTTT.

V and J are TRBV10-3 and TRBJ2-3, with D perhaps matching TRBD1 (5 bases). Between the trimmed V and J ends, which lost 5 bases and 0 bases, there was a span of 12 bases. CDR1 is ENHRY, CDR2 SYGVKD, per germline. CDR3 length: 15 amino acids. For the CDR3, the DNA is TGTGCCATCAGTTACGGACATACTAGCACAGATACGCAGTATTTT. Translated: CAISYGHTSTDTQYF.

The chain uses TRBV7-9 and TRBJ2-7; D might be TRBD2 (5 bases). V was pared by 2 bases and J by 0 bases, with 14 bases between. Germline values: CDR1 SEHNR, CDR2 FQNEAQ (reference sequence). The CDR3 runs 16 residues. The CDR3 coding sequence is TGTGCCAGCAGCTTACTCCCTAGCCCTTTCTCCTACGAGCAGTACTTC. Translating gives CASSLLPSPFSYEQYF.

V is TRBV7-9 and J is TRBJ2-7, with D hard to call. Germline CDR1 and CDR2: SEHNR and FQNEAQ (reference sequence). With 1 base removed from V and 6 bases from J, the gap between germline ends came to 10 bases. The CDR3 runs 13 residues. Here the CDR3 DNA reads TGTGCCAGCAGCTTAGGTTACGAGGCCGAGCAGTACTTC. Amino acid sequence: CASSLGYEAEQYF.

The count of this clone is one. V and J are TRBV18 and TRBJ1-4, with TRBD1 matching over 7 bases. Germline V gene data show CDR1 as KGHSH and CDR2 as LQKENI. The CDR3 length is 13 residues. V trimming: 6 bases; J trimming: 8 bases; junction bases outside the gene matches: 6. CDR3 sequence (DNA): TGTGCCAGCTCGGAAGGGGGCAGGGAAAAACTGTTTTTT. Translated: CASSEGGREKLFF.

The chain combines TRBV9 with TRBJ2-7, with D possibly TRBD1 on 5 matching bases. V was clipped by 0 bases and J by 4 bases, with 8 bases between them. Per the germline V gene, CDR1 is SGDLS and CDR2 is YYNGEE. CDR3 length: 13 residues. The CDR3 DNA reads TGTGCCAGCAGCGTAGACCAGGGATACGAGCAGTACTTC. Its translation is CASSVDQGYEQYF.

The chain couples TRBV7-2 to TRBJ2-5; tentative D call: TRBD1 (6 bases). The CDR3 covers 18 residues. The V end was cut by 1 base, the J end by 0 bases, with 18 bases between. The germline CDR1 and CDR2 sequences are SGHTA and FQGNSA. The CDR3 nucleotides are TGTGCCAGCAGCTTAGTAAGGGGGATTGTAAAGTACCAAGAGACCCAGTACTTC. It specifies CASSLVRGIVKYQETQYF.

The chain links TRBV29-1 to TRBJ2-7, with D hard to call. Germline CDR1 reads SQVTM; CDR2 reads ANQGSEA. The V end lost 7 bases, the J end lost 4 bases, and 17 bases lay between the germline ends. The CDR3 is 13 residues long. CDR3 loop: CSAVIPPLYEQYF. As DNA, the CDR3 is TGCAGCGCCGTTATCCCTCCTCTTTACGAGCAGTACTTC.